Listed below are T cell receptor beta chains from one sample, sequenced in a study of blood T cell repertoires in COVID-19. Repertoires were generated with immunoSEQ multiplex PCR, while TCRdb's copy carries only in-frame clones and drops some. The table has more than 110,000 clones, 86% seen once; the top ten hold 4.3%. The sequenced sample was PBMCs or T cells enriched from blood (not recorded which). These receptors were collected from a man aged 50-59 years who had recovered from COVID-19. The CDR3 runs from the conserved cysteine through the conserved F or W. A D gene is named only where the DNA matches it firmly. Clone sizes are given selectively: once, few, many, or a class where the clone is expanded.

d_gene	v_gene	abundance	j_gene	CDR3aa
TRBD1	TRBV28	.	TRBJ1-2	CASSTTGGKGYTF
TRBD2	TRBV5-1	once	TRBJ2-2	CASSSQVAGGPGELFF
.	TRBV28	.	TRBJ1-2	CASSYTGYGYTF
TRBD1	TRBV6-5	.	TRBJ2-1	CASSFRTGPYNEQFF
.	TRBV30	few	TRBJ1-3	CAWRRTVSGNTIYF
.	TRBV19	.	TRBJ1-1	CASRPQGRTEAFF
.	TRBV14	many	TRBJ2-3	CASSRLGVDTQYF
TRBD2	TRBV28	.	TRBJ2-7	CASRFGAGVQYEQYF
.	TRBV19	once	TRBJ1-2	CASREIGPLNYGYTF
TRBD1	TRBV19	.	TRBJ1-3	CASSPTGVRRNTIYF